Below, 2 T cell receptor beta chains from the same sample are listed, as sequenced in a study of blood T cells in healthy people across ages. Combining a sample-barcoded 5' primer with a J-beta primer mix, a second PCR ran for roughly 7 to 11 cycles. Each CDR3 protein is one row after TCRdb ran MiXCR on the 5' RACE reads. The sample holds approximately 800,000 distinct CDR3 sequences, around two thirds seen once. Sequences were obtained from blood. Receptors were obtained from a young man in good health.

The rearrangement links TRBV5-1 to TRBJ2-1; D is uncertain. The V end was cut by 0 bases, the J end by 6 bases, with 7 bases between. The germline V gene encodes CDR1 SGHRS and CDR2 YFSETQ. CDR3 length equals 13 residues. CDR3 DNA sequence: TGCGCCAGCAGCTTGGCCTACCCCAATGAGCAGTTCTTC. Translated, it gives CASSLAYPNEQFF. The full variable domain, completed using reference TRBV5-1 and TRBJ2-1, is KAGVTQTPRYLIKTRGQQVTLSCSPISGHRSVSWYQQTPGQGLQFLFEYFSETQRNKGNFPGRFSGRQFSNSRSEMNVSTLELGDSALYLCASSLAYPNEQFFGPGTRLTVL.

This clonotype was detected many times. The chain uses TRBV5-1 and TRBJ2-1, with TRBD1 as a possible D gene (6 bases). This CDR3 spans 15 amino acids. From germline, CDR1 is SGHRS and CDR2 YFSETQ. Trimming stripped 2 bases from V and 4 bases from J, with 13 bases between. The CDR3 sequence is CASSFGPQGYNEQFF. In DNA form, the CDR3 reads TGCGCCAGCAGCTTTGGTCCACAGGGATACAATGAGCAGTTCTTC.